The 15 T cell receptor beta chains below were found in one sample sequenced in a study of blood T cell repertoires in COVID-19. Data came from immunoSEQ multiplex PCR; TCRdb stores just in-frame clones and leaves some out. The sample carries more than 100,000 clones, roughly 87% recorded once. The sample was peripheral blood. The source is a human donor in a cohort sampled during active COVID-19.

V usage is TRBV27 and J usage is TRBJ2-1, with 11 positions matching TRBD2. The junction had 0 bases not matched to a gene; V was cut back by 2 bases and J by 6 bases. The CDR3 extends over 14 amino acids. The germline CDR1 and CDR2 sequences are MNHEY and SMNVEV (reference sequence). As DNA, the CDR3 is TGTGCCAGCAGTTTAGGGACTAGCGGCAATGAGCAGTTCTTC. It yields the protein CASSLGTSGNEQFF.

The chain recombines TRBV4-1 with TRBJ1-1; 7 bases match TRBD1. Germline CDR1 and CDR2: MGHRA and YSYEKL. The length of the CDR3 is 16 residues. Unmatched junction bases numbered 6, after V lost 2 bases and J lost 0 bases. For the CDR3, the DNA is TGCGCCAGCAGCCAAAGACAGGGACTTATGAACACTGAAGCTTTCTTT. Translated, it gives CASSQRQGLMNTEAFF.

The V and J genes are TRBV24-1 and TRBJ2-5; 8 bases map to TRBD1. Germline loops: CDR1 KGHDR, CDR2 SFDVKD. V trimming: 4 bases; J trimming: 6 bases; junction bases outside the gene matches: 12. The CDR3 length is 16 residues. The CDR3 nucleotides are TGTGCCACCAGTGACCCCCGACAGGGGTGGAGGCAGACCCAGTACTTC. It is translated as CATSDPRQGWRQTQYF.

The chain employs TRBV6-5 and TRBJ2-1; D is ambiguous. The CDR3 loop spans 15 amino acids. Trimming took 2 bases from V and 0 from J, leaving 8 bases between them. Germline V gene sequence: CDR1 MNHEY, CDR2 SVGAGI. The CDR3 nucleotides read TGTGCCAGCAGTTACCTACCCGGCTCCTACAATGAGCAGTTCTTC. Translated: CASSYLPGSYNEQFF.

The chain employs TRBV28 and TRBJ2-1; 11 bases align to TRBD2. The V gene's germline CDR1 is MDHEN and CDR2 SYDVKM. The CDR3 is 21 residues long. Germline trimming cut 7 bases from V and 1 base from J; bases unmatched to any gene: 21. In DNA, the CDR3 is TGTGCCAGCAACAAATTATTCCCGGGACTAGCGGCAAAAATATCCTACAATGAGCAGTTCTTC. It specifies CASNKLFPGLAAKISYNEQFF.

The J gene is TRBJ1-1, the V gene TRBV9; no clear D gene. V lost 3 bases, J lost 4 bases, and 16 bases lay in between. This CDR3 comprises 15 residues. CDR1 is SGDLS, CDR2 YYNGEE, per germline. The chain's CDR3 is CASSGNPSLGTEAFF. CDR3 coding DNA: TGTGCCAGCAGCGGTAACCCTAGTTTGGGCACTGAAGCTTTCTTT.

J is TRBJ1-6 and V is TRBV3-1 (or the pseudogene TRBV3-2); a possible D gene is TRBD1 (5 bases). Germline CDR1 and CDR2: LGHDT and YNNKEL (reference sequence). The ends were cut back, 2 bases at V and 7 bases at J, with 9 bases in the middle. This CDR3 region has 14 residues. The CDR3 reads CASSQTGPNSPLHF. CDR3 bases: TGTGCCAGCAGCCAAACAGGACCCAATTCACCCCTCCACTTT.

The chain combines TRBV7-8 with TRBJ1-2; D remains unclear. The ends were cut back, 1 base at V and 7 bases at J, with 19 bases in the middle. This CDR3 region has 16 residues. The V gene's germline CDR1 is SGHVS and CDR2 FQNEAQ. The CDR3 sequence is CASSLVRVPWGGGYTF. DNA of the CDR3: TGTGCCAGCAGCTTAGTGAGAGTTCCCTGGGGAGGTGGCTACACCTTC. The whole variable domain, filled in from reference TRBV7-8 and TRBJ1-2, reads GAGVSQSPRYKVAKRGQDVALRCDPISGHVSLFWYQQALGQGPEFLTYFQNEAQLDKSGLPSDRFFAERPEGSVSTLKIQRTQQEDSAVYLCASSLVRVPWGGGYTFGSGTRLTVV.

The CDR3 is CATSRPGQTVSGANVLTF. CDR3 DNA sequence: TGTGCCACCAGCAGACCGGGACAGACAGTCTCTGGGGCCAACGTCCTGACTTTC. V and J are TRBV15 and TRBJ2-6; 7 bases map to TRBD1. Germline V gene lookup returns CDR1 LNHNV and CDR2 YYDKDF (reference sequence). V trimming: 2 bases; J trimming: 0 bases; junction bases outside the gene matches: 7. CDR3 size: 18 residues. The variable domain in full, with the rest retrieved from reference TRBV15 and TRBJ2-6, is DAMVIQNPRYQVTQFGKPVTLSCSQTLNHNVMYWYQQKSSQAPKLLFHYYDKDFNNEADTPDNFQSRRPNTSFCFLDIRSPGLGDTAMYLCATSRPGQTVSGANVLTFGAGSRLTVL.

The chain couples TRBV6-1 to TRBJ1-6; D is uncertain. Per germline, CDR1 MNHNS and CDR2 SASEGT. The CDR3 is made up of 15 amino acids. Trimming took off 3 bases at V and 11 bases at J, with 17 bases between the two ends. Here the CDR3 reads CASSDREGWRTPLHF. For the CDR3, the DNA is TGTGCCAGCAGTGATAGGGAGGGTTGGCGAACACCCCTCCACTTT.

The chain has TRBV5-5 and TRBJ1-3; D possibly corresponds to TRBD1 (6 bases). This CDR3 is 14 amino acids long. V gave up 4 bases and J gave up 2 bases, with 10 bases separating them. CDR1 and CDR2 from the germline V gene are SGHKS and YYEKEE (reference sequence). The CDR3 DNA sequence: TGTGCCAGCAGCACGGACAGACCTGGAAACACCATATATTTT. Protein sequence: CASSTDRPGNTIYF.

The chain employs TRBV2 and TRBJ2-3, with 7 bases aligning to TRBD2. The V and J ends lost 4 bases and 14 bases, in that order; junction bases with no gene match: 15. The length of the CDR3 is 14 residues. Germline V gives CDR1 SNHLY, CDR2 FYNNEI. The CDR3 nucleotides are TGTGCCAGCAGTGTGGCTCCACCGGGGGGATTGGGGTATTTT. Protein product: CASSVAPPGGLGYF.

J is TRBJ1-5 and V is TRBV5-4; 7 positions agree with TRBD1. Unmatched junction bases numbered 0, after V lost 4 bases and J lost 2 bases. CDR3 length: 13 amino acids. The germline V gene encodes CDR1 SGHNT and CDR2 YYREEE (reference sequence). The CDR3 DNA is TGTGCCAGCAGCCAGGGGGGCAATCAGCCCCAGCATTTT. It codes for CASSQGGNQPQHF.

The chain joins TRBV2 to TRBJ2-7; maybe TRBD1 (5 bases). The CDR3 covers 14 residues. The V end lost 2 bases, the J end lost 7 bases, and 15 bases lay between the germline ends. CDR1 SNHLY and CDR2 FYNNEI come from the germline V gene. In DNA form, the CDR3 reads TGTGCCAGCAGTGAACGGTCAGGGCGCGAAGAGCAGTACTTC. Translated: CASSERSGREEQYF.

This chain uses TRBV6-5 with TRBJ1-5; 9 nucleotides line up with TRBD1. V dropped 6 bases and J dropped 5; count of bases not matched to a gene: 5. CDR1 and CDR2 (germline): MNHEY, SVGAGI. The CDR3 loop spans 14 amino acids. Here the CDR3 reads CASRSQGAYQPQHF. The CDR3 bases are TGTGCCAGCAGATCACAGGGGGCTTATCAGCCCCAGCATTTT.